The text below deals with one T cell receptor beta chain. The CDR3 is 18 residues long. Germline loops: CDR1 MGHRA, CDR2 YSYEKL. Trimming cost V 1 base and J 1 base; bases outside gene matches: 8. Extraction of RNA preceded its reverse transcription into cDNA, which served as the sequencing template. Produced via immunoSEQ multiplex PCR; TCRdb's table is partial and in-frame only. The profile shows 150,000 or so clones, around 58% of them singletons. The data originate from a study of CD8+ T cells in alopecia areata. Sample treatment: oral pan-JAK inhibitor, 5-10 mg twice daily. The sample was CD4+ T cells sorted from blood, taken between weeks 55 and 65, from a patient treated with tofacitinib. The gene calls are TRBV4-1 and TRBJ2-2; 8 bases are shared with TRBD1. The sequence came from a human donor with alopecia areata. The CDR3 here is CASSQGQGKLLNTGELFF. CDR3 DNA: TGCGCCAGCAGCCAAGGACAGGGGAAGCTATTGAACACCGGGGAGCTGTTTTTT.